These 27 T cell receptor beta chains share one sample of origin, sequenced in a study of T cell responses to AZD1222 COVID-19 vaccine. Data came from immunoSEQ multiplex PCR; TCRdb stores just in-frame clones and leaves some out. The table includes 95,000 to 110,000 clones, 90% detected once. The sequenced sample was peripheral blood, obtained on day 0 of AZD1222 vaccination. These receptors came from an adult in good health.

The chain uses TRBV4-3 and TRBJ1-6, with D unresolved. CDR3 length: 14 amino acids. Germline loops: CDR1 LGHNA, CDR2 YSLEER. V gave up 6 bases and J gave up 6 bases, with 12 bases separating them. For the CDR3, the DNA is TGCGCCAGCAGGCCGGGGTCCGGTAATTCACCCCTCCACTTT. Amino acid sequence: CASRPGSGNSPLHF.

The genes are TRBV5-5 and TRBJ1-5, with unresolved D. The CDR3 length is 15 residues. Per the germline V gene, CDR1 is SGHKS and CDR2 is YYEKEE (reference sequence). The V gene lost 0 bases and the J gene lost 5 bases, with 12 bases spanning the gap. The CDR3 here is CASSLDIYTYQPQHF. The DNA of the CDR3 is TGTGCCAGCAGCTTGGACATCTACACTTATCAGCCCCAGCATTTT.

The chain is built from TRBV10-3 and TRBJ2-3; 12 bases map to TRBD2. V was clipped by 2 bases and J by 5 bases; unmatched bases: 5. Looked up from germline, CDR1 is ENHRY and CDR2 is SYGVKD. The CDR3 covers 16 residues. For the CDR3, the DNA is TGTGCCATCAGTGAGGCTAGCGGGGGGGCAGGAGATACGCAGTATTTT. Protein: CAISEASGGAGDTQYF.

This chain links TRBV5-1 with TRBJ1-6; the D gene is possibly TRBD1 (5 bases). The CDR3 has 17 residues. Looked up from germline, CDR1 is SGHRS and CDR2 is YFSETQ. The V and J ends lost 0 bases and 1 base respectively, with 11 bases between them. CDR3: CASSLVGGRSYNSPLHF. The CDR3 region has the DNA TGCGCCAGCAGCTTGGTGGGGGGAAGGTCCTATAATTCACCCCTCCACTTT.

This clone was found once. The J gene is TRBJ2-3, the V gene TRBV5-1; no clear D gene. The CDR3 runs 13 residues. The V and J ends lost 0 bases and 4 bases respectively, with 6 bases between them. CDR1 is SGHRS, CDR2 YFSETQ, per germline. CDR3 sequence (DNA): TGCGCCAGCAGCTTGGAGGCCGCAGATACGCAGTATTTT. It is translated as CASSLEAADTQYF.

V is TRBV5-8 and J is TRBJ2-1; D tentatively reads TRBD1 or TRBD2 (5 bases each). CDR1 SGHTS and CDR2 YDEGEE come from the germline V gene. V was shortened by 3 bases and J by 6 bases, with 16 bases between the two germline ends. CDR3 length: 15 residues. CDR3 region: CASSWDGRSSNEQFF. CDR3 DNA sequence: TGTGCCAGCAGCTGGGACGGTCGTAGCTCCAATGAGCAGTTCTTC.

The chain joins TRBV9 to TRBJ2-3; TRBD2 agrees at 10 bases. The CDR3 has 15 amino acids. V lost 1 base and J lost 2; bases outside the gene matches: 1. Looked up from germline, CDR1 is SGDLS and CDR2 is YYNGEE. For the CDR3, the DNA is TGTGCCAGCAGCGTACTAGCGGGGGACACAGATACGCAGTATTTT. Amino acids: CASSVLAGDTDTQYF. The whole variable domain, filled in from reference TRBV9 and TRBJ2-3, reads DSGVTQTPKHLITATGQRVTLRCSPRSGDLSVYWYQQSLDQGLQFLIQYYNGEERAKGNILERFSAQQFPDLHSELNLSSLELGDSALYFCASSVLAGDTDTQYFGPGTRLTVL.

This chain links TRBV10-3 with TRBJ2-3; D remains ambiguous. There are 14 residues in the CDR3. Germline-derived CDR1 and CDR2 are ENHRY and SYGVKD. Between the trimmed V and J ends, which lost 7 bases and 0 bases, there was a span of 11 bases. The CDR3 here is CAINPDTSTDTQYF. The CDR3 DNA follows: TGTGCCATCAATCCAGACACTAGCACAGATACGCAGTATTTT.

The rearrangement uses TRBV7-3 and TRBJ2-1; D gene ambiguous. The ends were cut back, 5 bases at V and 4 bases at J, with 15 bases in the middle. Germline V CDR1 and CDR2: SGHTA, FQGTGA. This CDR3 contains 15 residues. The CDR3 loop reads CASSQTRGGYNEQFF. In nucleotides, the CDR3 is TGTGCCAGCAGCCAAACCCGAGGCGGTTACAATGAGCAGTTCTTC.

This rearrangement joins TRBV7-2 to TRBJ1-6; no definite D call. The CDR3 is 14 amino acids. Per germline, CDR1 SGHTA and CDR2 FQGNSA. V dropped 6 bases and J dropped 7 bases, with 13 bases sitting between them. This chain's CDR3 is CASSPEVLNSPLHF. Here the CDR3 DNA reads TGTGCCAGCAGTCCCGAGGTGCTCAATTCACCCCTCCACTTT.

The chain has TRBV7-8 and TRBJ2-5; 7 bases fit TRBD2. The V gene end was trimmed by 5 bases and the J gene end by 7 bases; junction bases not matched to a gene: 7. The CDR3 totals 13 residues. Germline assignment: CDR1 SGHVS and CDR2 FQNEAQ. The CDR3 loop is CASSPGREATQYF. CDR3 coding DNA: TGTGCCAGCAGCCCAGGGAGGGAAGCGACCCAGTACTTC.

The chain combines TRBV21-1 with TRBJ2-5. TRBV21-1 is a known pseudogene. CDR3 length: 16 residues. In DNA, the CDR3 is TGTGCCAGCAGCAAAATAAGATCCCCTTCTGGTGAGACCCAGTACTTC. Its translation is CASSKIRSPSGETQYF.

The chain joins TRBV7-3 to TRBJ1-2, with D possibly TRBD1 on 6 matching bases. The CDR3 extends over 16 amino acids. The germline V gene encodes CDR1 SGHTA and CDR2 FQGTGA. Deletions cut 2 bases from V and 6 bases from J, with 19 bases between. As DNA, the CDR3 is TGTGCCAGCAGCTTAGACACCGCCGGGACAATTGATGGCTACACCTTC. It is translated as CASSLDTAGTIDGYTF.

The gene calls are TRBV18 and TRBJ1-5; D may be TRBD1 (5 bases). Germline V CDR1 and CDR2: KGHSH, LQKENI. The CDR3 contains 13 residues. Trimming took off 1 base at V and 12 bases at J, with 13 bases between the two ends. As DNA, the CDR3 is TGTGCCAGCTCACCACAGGGCCAGGGAAGCCAGCATTTT. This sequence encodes CASSPQGQGSQHF.

The CDR3: CASSLFTGSNTEAFF. The CDR3 DNA reads TGTGCCAGCAGCTTGTTTACAGGAAGTAACACTGAAGCTTTCTTT. This chain links TRBV5-4 with TRBJ1-1; D might be TRBD1 (5 bases). Trimming took 1 base from V and 2 from J, leaving 12 bases between them. This CDR3 is built from 15 residues. CDR1 and CDR2 (germline): SGHNT, YYREEE (reference sequence).

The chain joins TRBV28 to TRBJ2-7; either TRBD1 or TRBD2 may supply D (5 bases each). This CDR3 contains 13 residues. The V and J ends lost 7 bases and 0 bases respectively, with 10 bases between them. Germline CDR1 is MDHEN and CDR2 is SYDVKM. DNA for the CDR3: TGTGCCAGCACAGAGGGACCCTCCTACGAGCAGTACTTC. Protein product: CASTEGPSYEQYF.

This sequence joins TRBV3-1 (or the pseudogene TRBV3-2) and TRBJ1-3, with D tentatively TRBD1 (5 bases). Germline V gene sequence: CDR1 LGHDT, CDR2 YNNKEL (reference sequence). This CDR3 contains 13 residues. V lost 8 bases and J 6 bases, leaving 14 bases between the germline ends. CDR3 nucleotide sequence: TGTGCCAGCTCTATGGGGGAAACAAACACCATATATTTT. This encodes CASSMGETNTIYF.

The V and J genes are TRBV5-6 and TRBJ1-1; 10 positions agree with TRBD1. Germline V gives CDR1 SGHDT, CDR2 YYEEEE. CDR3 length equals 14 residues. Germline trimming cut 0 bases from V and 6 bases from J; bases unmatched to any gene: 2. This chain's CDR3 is CASSLGQGASEAFF. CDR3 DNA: TGTGCCAGCAGCTTGGGACAGGGGGCATCTGAAGCTTTCTTT.

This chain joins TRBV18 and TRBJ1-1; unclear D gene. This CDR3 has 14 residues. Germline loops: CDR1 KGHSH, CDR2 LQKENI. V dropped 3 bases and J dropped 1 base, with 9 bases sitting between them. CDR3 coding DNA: TGTGCCAGCTCACCTTCGAGGGCGAACACTGAAGCTTTCTTT. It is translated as CASSPSRANTEAFF.

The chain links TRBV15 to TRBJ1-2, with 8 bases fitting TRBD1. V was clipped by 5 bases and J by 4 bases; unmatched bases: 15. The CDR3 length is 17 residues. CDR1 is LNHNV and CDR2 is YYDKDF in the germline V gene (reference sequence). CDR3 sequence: CATSRPDRVRSGYGYTF. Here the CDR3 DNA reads TGTGCCACCAGCCGCCCGGACAGGGTCAGATCAGGCTATGGCTACACCTTC.

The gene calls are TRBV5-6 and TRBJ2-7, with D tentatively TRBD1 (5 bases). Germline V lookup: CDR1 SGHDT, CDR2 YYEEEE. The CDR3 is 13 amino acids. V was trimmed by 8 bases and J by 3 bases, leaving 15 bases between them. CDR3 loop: CASFGRVDYEQYF. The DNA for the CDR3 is TGTGCCAGTTTCGGCAGGGTCGACTACGAGCAGTACTTC.

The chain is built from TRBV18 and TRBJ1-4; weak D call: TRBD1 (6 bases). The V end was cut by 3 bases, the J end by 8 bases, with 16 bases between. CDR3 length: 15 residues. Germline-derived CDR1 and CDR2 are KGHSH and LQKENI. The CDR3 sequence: CASSPVTGIEEKLFF. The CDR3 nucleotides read TGTGCCAGCTCACCCGTAACAGGGATAGAAGAAAAACTGTTTTTT.

In DNA form, the CDR3 reads TGCGCCAGCAGCCCGTTGTCCGGGAGCAATCAGCCCCAGCATTTT. Protein: CASSPLSGSNQPQHF. The gene calls are TRBV5-1 and TRBJ1-5; D remains unclear. V was shortened by 4 bases and J by 1 base, with 12 bases between the two germline ends. Germline V CDR1 and CDR2: SGHRS, YFSETQ. The CDR3 is 15 amino acids.

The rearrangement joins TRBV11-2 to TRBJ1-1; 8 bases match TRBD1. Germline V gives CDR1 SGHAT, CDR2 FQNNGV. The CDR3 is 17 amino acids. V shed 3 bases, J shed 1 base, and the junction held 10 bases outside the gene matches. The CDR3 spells CASSFGQGFAANTEAFF. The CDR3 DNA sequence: TGTGCCAGCAGCTTCGGACAGGGATTCGCTGCGAACACTGAAGCTTTCTTT. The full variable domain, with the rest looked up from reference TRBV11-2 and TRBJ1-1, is EAGVAQSPRYKIIEKRQSVAFWCNPISGHATLYWYQQILGQGPKLLIQFQNNGVVDDSQLPKDRFSAERLKGVDSTLKIQPAKLEDSAVYLCASSFGQGFAANTEAFFGQGTRLTVV.

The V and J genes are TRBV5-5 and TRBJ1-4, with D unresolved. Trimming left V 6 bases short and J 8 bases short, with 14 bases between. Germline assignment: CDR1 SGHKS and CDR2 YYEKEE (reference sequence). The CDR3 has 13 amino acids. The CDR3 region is CASNQGLGEKLFF. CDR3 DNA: TGTGCCAGCAATCAAGGGCTGGGAGAAAAACTGTTTTTT.

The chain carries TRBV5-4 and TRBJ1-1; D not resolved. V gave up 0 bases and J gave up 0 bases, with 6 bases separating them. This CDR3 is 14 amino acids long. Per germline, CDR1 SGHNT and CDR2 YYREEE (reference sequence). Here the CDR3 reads CASSLEAMNTEAFF. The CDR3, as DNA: TGTGCCAGCAGCTTGGAGGCCATGAACACTGAAGCTTTCTTT.

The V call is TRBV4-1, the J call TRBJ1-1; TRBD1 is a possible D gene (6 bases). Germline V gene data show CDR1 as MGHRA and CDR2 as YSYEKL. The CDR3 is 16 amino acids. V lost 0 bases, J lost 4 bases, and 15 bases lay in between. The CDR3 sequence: CASSQEQAGVGTEAFF. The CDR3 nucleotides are TGCGCCAGCAGCCAAGAACAGGCAGGGGTCGGCACTGAAGCTTTCTTT.